The 2 T cell receptor beta chains reported below all come from one sample, sequenced in a study of identifying expanded T cells in peripheral blood. Sequenced by immunoSEQ multiplex PCR; TCRdb stores in-frame clones only, minus some. Of about 78,000 clones in the sample, 85% to 90% are singletons; the top ten hold under 20%. The specimen sequenced was blood. The receptors originated from a person aged 18 to 70 in good health.

This clone was recorded only once. The V gene is TRBV5-6, the J gene TRBJ1-1; D uncertain. The germline V gene has CDR1 SGHDT and CDR2 YYEEEE. The CDR3 has 14 residues. The V and J ends lost 0 bases and 5 bases respectively, with 11 bases between them. CDR3 residues: CASSLVPTGTEAFF. CDR3 bases: TGTGCCAGCAGCTTGGTCCCAACGGGGACTGAAGCTTTCTTT. Combining the CDR3 with reference TRBV5-6 and TRBJ1-1 gives the whole variable domain DAGVTQSPTHLIKTRGQQVTLRCSPKSGHDTVSWYQQALGQGPQFIFQYYEEEERQRGNFPDRFSGHQFPNYSSELNVNALLLGDSALYLCASSLVPTGTEAFFGQGTRLTVV.

V and J are TRBV2 and TRBJ2-1; TRBD1 matches 11 bases. This CDR3 has 17 residues. CDR1 and CDR2 (germline): SNHLY, FYNNEI. J lost 3 bases, V lost 3 bases, and 7 bases had no gene match. The CDR3 reads CASSDSVGTGGYNEQFF. CDR3 nucleotide sequence: TGTGCCAGCAGTGACTCGGTCGGGACAGGGGGCTACAATGAGCAGTTCTTC.